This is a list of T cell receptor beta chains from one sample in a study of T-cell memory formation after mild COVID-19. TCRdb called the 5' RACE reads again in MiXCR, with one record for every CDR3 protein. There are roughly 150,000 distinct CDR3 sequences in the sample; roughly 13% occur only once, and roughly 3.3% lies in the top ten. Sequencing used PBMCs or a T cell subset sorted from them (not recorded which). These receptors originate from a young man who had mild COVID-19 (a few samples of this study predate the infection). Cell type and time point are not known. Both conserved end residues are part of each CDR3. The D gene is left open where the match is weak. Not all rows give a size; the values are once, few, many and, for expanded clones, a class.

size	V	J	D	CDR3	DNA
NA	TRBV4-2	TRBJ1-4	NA	CASSQTALWVGEKLFF	TGTGCCAGCAGCCAGACTGCGTTATGGGTTGGGGAAAAACTGTTTTTT
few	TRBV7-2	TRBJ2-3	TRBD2	CASSLSGGGAPDTQYF	TGTGCCAGCAGCTTAAGTGGCGGGGGGGCGCCAGATACGCAGTATTTT
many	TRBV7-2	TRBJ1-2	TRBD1	CASSMTGGRYGYTF	TGTGCCAGCAGCATGACAGGGGGCCGCTATGGCTACACCTTC
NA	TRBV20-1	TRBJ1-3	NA	CSATSGGNTIYF	TGCAGTGCCACGAGCGGTGGAAACACCATATATTTT
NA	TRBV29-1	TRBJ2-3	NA	CSSRWGGQADTQYF	TGCAGCTCGCGATGGGGGGGGCAGGCAGATACGCAGTATTTT
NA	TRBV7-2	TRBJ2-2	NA	CASSSRTGELFF	TGTGCCAGCAGCTCTCGGACCGGGGAGCTGTTTTTT
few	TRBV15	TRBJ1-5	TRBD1	CATSMMTGGLQPQHF	TGTGCCACCAGCATGATGACAGGGGGCCTTCAGCCCCAGCATTTT
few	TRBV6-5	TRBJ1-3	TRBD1	CASSSSTGNYGNTIYF	TGTGCCAGCAGTTCCTCGACAGGGAATTATGGAAACACCATATATTTT
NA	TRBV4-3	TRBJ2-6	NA	CASSQAGSGANVLTF	TGCGCCAGCAGCCAAGCGGGCTCTGGGGCCAACGTCCTGACTTTC
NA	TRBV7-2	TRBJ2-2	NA	CASSPGAGGLFVGELFF	TGTGCCAGCAGCCCCGGCGCAGGGGGGCTCTTCGTCGGGGAGCTGTTTTTT
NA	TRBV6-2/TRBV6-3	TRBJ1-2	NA	CASSYAPGSYGYTF	TGTGCCAGCAGTTACGCCCCAGGGAGCTATGGCTACACCTTC
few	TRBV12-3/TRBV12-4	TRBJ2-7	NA	CASSPQGNEQYF	TGTGCCAGCAGTCCCCAGGGGAACGAGCAGTACTTC
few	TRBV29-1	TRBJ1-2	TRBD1	CSVRDRDTRPNYGYTF	TGCAGCGTTCGGGACAGGGACACACGACCTAACTATGGCTACACCTTC
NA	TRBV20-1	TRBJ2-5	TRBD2	CSAGLAGGRGETQYF	TGCAGTGCTGGACTAGCGGGGGGGCGGGGAGAGACCCAGTACTTC
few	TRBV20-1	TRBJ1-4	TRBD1	CSATTGTAEKLFF	TGCAGTGCGACTACCGGGACAGCGGAAAAACTGTTTTTT
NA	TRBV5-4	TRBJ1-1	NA	CASSFYGTDEAFF	TGTGCCAGCAGCTTCTATGGGACGGATGAAGCTTTCTTT